This TCR beta chain was captured in a study of T cell changes during pregnancy in multiple sclerosis. The repertoire was sequenced with immunoSEQ multiplex PCR; TCRdb's copy has only in-frame clones and lacks some. The sample carries tens of thousands of clones, approximately 92% recorded once. The CDR3 runs 15 residues. Germline CDR1 MNHNS, CDR2 SASEGT. After removal of 8 bases from V and 6 bases from J, the junction contained 9 bases not matched to a gene. The chain joins TRBV6-1 to TRBJ2-4; 11 nucleotides agree with TRBD2. The sequence derives from a female donor with multiple sclerosis, enrolled in a pregnancy study. This material consisted of CD4+ T cells from peripheral blood mononuclear cells, taken before pregnancy. The CDR3 is CASGDSGRAGNIQYF. CDR3 sequence (DNA): TGTGCCAGCGGAGATAGCGGGAGGGCGGGAAACATTCAGTACTTC.